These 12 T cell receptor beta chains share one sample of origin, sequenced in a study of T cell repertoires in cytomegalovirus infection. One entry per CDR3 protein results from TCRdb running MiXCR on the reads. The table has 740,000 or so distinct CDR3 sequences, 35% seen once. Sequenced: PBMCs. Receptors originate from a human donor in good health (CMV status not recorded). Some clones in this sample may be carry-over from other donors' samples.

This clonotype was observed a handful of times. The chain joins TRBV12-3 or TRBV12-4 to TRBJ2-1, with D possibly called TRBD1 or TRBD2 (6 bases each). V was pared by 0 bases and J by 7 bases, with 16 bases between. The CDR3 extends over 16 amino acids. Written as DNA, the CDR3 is TGTGCCAGCAGTTTAGCGGGGGGCACTAGAAAAAATGAGCAGTTCTTC. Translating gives CASSLAGGTRKNEQFF.

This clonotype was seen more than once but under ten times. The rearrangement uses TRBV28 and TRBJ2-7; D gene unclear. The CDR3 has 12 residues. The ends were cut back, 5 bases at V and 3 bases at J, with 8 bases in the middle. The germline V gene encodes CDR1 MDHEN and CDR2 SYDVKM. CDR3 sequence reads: CASSPLLYEQYF. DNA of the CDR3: TGTGCCAGCAGTCCACTCCTCTACGAGCAGTACTTC.

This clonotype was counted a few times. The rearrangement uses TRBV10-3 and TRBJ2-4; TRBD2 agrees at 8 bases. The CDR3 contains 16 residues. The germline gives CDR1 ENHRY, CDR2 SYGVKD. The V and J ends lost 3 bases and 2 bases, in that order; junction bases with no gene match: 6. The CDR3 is CAISDLSGESKNIQYF. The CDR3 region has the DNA TGTGCCATCAGTGACCTTAGCGGGGAATCCAAAAACATTCAGTACTTC.

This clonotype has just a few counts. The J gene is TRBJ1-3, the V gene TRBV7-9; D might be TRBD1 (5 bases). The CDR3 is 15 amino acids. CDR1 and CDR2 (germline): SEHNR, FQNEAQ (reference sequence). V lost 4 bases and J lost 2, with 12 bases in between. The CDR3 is CASSWGMGPGNTIYF. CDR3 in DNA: TGTGCCAGCAGCTGGGGAATGGGACCTGGAAACACCATATATTTT.

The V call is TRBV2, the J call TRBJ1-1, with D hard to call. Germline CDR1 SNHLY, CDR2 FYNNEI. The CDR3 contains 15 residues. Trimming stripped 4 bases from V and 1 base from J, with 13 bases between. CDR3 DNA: TGTGCCAGCAGTGGGGAGGTACAGCAGAACACTGAAGCTTTCTTT. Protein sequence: CASSGEVQQNTEAFF.

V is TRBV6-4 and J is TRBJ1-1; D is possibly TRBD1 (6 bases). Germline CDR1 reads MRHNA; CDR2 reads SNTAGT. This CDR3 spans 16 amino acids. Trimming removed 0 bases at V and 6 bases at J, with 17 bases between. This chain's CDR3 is CASSDSATGTRAEAFF. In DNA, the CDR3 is TGTGCCAGCAGTGACTCCGCGACAGGAACGCGCGCTGAAGCTTTCTTT.

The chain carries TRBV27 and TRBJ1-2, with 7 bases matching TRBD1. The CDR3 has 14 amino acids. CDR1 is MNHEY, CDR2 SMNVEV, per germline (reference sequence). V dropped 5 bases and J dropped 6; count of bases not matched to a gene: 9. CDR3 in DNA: TGTGCCAGCAGTCTCTATACAGGGGCGCATGGCTACACCTTC. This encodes CASSLYTGAHGYTF.

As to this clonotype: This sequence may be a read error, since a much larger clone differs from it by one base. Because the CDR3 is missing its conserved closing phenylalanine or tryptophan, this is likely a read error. The CDR3 DNA is TGTGCCAGCAGCCCGGGGATGGGCTCTGGGGCCAACGTCCTGACTTTA. Protein sequence: CASSPGMGSGANVLTL. V usage is TRBV7-8 and J usage is TRBJ2-6; D may be TRBD2 (5 bases). The germline V and J ends were trimmed by 5 bases and 0 bases, with 11 bases remaining between them. Germline V gene lookup returns CDR1 SGHVS and CDR2 FQNEAQ. CDR3 length: 16 residues.

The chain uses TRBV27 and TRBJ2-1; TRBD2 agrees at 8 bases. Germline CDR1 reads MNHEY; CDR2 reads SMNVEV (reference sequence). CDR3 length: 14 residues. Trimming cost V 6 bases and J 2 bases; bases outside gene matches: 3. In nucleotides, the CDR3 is TGTGCCAGCAGACTAGCGGCCACCTACAATGAGCAGTTCTTC. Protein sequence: CASRLAATYNEQFF.

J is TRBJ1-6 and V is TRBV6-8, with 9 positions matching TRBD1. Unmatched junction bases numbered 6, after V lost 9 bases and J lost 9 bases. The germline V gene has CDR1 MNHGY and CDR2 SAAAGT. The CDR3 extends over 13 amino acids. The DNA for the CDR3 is TGTGCCAGTCAACAGGGGGCCGGTTCACCCCTCCACTTT. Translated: CASQQGAGSPLHF.

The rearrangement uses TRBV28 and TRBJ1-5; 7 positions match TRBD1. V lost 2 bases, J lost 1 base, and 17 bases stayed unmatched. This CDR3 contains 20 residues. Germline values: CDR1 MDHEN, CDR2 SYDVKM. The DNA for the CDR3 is TGTGCCAGCAGTTTAACTCGGAGGGACAGCAACCGGGGGAGCAATCAGCCCCAGCATTTT. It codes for CASSLTRRDSNRGSNQPQHF.

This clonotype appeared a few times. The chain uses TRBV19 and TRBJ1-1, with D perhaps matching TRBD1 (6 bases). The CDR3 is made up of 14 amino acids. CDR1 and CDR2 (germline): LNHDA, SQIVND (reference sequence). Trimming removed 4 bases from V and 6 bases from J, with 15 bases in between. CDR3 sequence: CASSNRGVSAEAFF. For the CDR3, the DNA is TGTGCCAGTAGTAATAGGGGGGTGAGCGCTGAAGCTTTCTTT.